This T cell receptor beta chain was sequenced for a study of CD8+CD57+ T cells in acquired aplastic anemia. Study context: The study obtained an average of roughly 2.9 ug of DNA from sorted CD4+ and CD8+ cells.

V was cut by 2 bases and J by 0 bases, with 10 bases left in between. This CDR3 region has 16 residues. Germline assignment: CDR1 ENHRY and CDR2 SYGVKD. Of note for this clonotype: The target antigen is unknown.

The authors sequenced patients whose flow cytometry had shown CD8+CD57+ cell expansion. Patients were untreated when blood was sampled. TCR beta VDJ and CDR3 profiling used genomic DNA as template. TCRdb re-called the reads through MiXCR, storing one row per CDR3 protein. The sample yields approximately 220,000 distinct CDR3 sequences, over 40% seen once. Study-level findings and limits: Common to patients and controls were 25 to 30 CD8+ CDR3 sequences. Patient and control CD8+ Simpson's diversity was not significantly different.

Specimen: sorted CD4+, CD8+, or CD8+CD57+ T cells (not recorded which) from PBMCs. This clonotype was sampled from a human donor with aplastic anemia. The chain carries TRBV10-3 and TRBJ2-2, with D perhaps matching TRBD1 (7 bases). The CDR3 sequence is CAISEGGGANTGELFF. Written as DNA, the CDR3 is TGTGCCATCAGTGAGGGAGGGGGCGCGAACACCGGGGAGCTGTTTTTT.